Detailed here is one T cell receptor (beta chain). Its antigen is unknown. Per-base quality was not reported, and no clone a single base away is much larger than it. Samples from volunteer blood donors who had recovered from COVID-19 were contributed by a second Seattle source. Each collaborating institution followed its own protocols to collect whole blood in K2EDTA tubes. For TCRbeta analysis, collaborators shipped samples in one of three forms: frozen whole blood, isolated PBMCs, or DNA extracted from either of those sample types. TCRbeta CDR3 regions were amplified from genomic DNA by means of the immunoSEQ Assay, a bias-controlled multiplex PCR. Processing in the source paper ran as follows. Within the assay, amplification of reference gene primers was used to estimate how many nucleated cells each sample contained. Sequence reads were collapsed and filtered to measure the absolute abundance of every unique TCRbeta CDR3 rearrangement. For each sample, productive Simpson clonality was calculated as the square root of Simpson's diversity index across productive rearrangements. In TCRdb, the immuneACCESS table is reduced to in-frame sequences with V and J assigned. These tables do not hold every clone; where another copy was compared, an unresolved V gene accounts for under half, and the others remain unexplained. V, J and clone size were drawn from that table, and D and trimming were deduced from the DNA. Counted in this sample were some 110,000 clones; about 86% of them appeared once. Roughly 8% of the sample is in the top ten clones.

The data stem from a study of blood T cell repertoires in COVID-19 (dated by TCRdb to 2019 to 2021). Broadly, across the study: Samples covering the acute and convalescent phases of COVID-19 were provided by collaborators in the United States, Italy and Spain. The prospective study material was composed of cDNA or gDNA derived from T cells, B-cell-depleted T cells, or PBMCs. Deeply sampled blood TCRbeta repertoires from subjects exposed to, actively infected with, or recovered from COVID-19 were included in the dataset. A freely available public database, intended as a resource for researchers studying the immune response to SARS-CoV-2, is where the repertoires were released. Samples were obtained from the ongoing ImmuneRACE study (first 160 participants) and from 1,254 subjects provided by 6 global collaborators. A de-identified subject ID, COVID-19 status, age in years and sex were almost always included in the sample metadata. Where HLA class I and class II types were available, the types were taken from metadata supplied by the sample provider, not from assay-based typing.

Results and caveats for the whole study, not just this receptor: The quantity of clinical and demographic metadata differed by source and by participant and was supplied without curation.

Trimming accounts for 5 bases at V and 6 bases at J, while the number of junction bases matched to no gene is 7. From cysteine to phenylalanine, the CDR3 is 15 amino acids long. Solely the CDR3 DNA is kept, with 45 bases framed from the first base. CDR1 is given as KGHDR and CDR2 as SFDVKD, both from the germline V gene. The receptor chain draws on TRBV24-1 and TRBJ2-1; TRBD1 lines up with 9 middle nucleotides. This clonotype originated in a man between 65 and 85 years old who had recovered from COVID-19. Sequenced sample: peripheral blood. The CDR3 corresponds to CATSAPGTGFNEQFF. The sequenced DNA: TGTGCCACCAGTGCCCCCGGGACAGGGTTCAATGAGCAGTTCTTC.